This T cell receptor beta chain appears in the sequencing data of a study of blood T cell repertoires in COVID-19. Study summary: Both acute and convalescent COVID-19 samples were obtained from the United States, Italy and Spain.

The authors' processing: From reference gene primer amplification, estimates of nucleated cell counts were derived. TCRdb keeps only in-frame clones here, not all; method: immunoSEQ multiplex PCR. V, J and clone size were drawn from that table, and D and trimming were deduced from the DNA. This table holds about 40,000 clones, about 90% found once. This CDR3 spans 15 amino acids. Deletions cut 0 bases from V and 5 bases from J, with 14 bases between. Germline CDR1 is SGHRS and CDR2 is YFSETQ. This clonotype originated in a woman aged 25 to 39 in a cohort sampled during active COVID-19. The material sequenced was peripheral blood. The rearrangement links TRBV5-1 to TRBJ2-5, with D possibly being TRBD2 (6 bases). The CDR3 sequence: CASSLVAGRPETQYF. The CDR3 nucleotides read TGCGCCAGCAGCTTGGTCGCAGGGAGGCCTGAGACCCAGTACTTC.